These 14 T cell receptor beta chains share one sample of origin, sequenced in a study of blood T cell repertoires in COVID-19. The table came from immunoSEQ multiplex PCR; TCRdb's copy has only in-frame clones and leaves some out. The sample holds 250,000 to 300,000 clones; around 88% are singletons and the top ten take approximately 6%. Source material: peripheral blood. The receptors were sampled from a man older than 75 with acute or convalescent COVID-19.

The V call is TRBV14, the J call TRBJ1-2; tentative D call: TRBD1 (5 bases). The CDR3 is 18 residues long. The V end lost 3 bases, the J end lost 0 bases, and 20 bases lay between the germline ends. Germline-derived CDR1 and CDR2 are SGHDN and FVKESK. This CDR3 is CASSHMPDPRGANYGYTF. CDR3 nucleotides: TGTGCCAGCAGCCACATGCCCGACCCCCGGGGGGCTAACTATGGCTACACCTTC.

This sequence joins TRBV5-1 and TRBJ2-1; perhaps TRBD1 as D (6 bases). The CDR3 loop spans 15 amino acids. V dropped 0 bases and J dropped 2 bases, with 9 bases sitting between them. The germline V gene has CDR1 SGHRS and CDR2 YFSETQ. The CDR3 region is CASSLAGAAYNEQFF. CDR3 coding DNA: TGCGCCAGCAGCTTGGCAGGGGCCGCCTACAATGAGCAGTTCTTC.

This clone was seen only a few times. The chain links TRBV6-6 to TRBJ2-1; a possible D gene is TRBD2 (6 bases). The CDR3 consists of 16 residues. Trimming shortened V by 4 bases and J by 10 bases, and 23 bases separated the two germline ends. Germline loops: CDR1 MNHNY, CDR2 SVGAGI (reference sequence). The CDR3, as DNA: TGTGCCAGCAGTTCCCCGACAGACCAACTAGCCTGGGAGCAGTTCTTC. Encoded protein: CASSSPTDQLAWEQFF.

The CDR3 DNA is TGCGCCAGCAGCTTGGAGGGGTGGCAGTACTTC. Translating it yields CASSLEGWQYF. The V and J genes are TRBV5-1 and TRBJ2-7; D might be TRBD1 (5 bases). The germline CDR1 and CDR2 sequences are SGHRS and YFSETQ. The CDR3 is made up of 11 amino acids. Trimming removed 0 bases at V and 9 bases at J, with 7 bases between.

The chain recombines TRBV5-4 with TRBJ2-6; D call uncertain. The CDR3 is 13 amino acids. V lost 6 bases, J lost 2 bases, and 6 bases lay in between. Germline-derived CDR1 and CDR2 are SGHNT and YYREEE (reference sequence). CDR3 sequence: CASTQTGANVLTF. DNA for the CDR3: TGTGCCAGCACCCAGACTGGGGCCAACGTCCTGACTTTC. The variable domain in full, completed from reference TRBV5-4 and TRBJ2-6, reads ETGVTQSPTHLIKTRGQQVTLRCSSQSGHNTVSWYQQALGQGPQFIFQYYREEENGRGNFPPRFSGLQFPNYSSELNVNALELDDSALYLCASTQTGANVLTFGAGSRLTVL.

The chain has TRBV5-1 and TRBJ2-7; D might be TRBD1 (6 bases). The ends were cut back, 0 bases at V and 0 bases at J, with 10 bases in the middle. In germline, CDR1 is SGHRS, CDR2 YFSETQ. The CDR3 covers 15 residues. CDR3 coding DNA: TGCGCCAGCAGCTTGGAGGGGGAGAACTCCTACGAGCAGTACTTC. Translation gives CASSLEGENSYEQYF. Looking up the rest from reference TRBV5-1 and TRBJ2-7 gives the full variable domain: KAGVTQTPRYLIKTRGQQVTLSCSPISGHRSVSWYQQTPGQGLQFLFEYFSETQRNKGNFPGRFSGRQFSNSRSEMNVSTLELGDSALYLCASSLEGENSYEQYFGPGTRLTVT.

The J gene is TRBJ1-1, the V gene TRBV2; TRBD1 is a possible D gene (6 bases). Germline CDR1 SNHLY, CDR2 FYNNEI. This CDR3 is built from 13 residues. Deletions cut 6 bases from V and 2 bases from J, with 10 bases between. CDR3 nucleotides: TGTGCCAGCAGAACACAGGGAAACACTGAAGCTTTCTTT. It yields the protein CASRTQGNTEAFF.

This chain connects TRBV2 to TRBJ1-2; D is undetermined. V was shortened by 8 bases and J by 5 bases, with 15 bases between the two germline ends. Germline CDR1 and CDR2: SNHLY and FYNNEI. The CDR3 runs 13 residues. Here the CDR3 DNA reads TGTGCCAGCCGGGTCCCCGCCACATATGGCTACACCTTC. Translating it yields CASRVPATYGYTF.

The V gene is TRBV27, the J gene TRBJ1-4; D gene unclear. Germline CDR1 reads MNHEY; CDR2 reads SMNVEV (reference sequence). V lost 2 bases and J 3 bases, leaving 13 bases between the germline ends. CDR3 length: 16 residues. The CDR3 sequence: CASSLSGRRSNEKLFF. As DNA, the CDR3 is TGTGCCAGCAGTTTAAGTGGGAGGAGGTCTAATGAAAAACTGTTTTTT.

The rearrangement links TRBV5-1 to TRBJ2-2, with a weak D call TRBD1 (5 bases). Germline assignment: CDR1 SGHRS and CDR2 YFSETQ. Trimming shortened V by 0 bases and J by 5 bases, and 14 bases separated the two germline ends. The CDR3 has 16 residues. CDR3 nucleotides: TGCGCCAGCAGCTTGGCGTGGGGCGCGGCTACCGGGGAGCTGTTTTTT. It encodes CASSLAWGAATGELFF.

The rearrangement uses TRBV6-1 and TRBJ2-5; 14 positions agree with TRBD2. Germline lookup yields CDR1 MNHNS and CDR2 SASEGT. J lost 4 bases, V lost 5 bases, and 6 bases had no gene match. This CDR3 contains 16 residues. The chain's CDR3 is CASSQGTSGGGETQYF. CDR3 in DNA: TGTGCCAGCAGTCAAGGGACTAGCGGGGGAGGAGAGACCCAGTACTTC.

The chain combines TRBV5-1 with TRBJ2-6; D is unresolved. Germline V gene lookup returns CDR1 SGHRS and CDR2 YFSETQ. The CDR3 is 15 amino acids. The V end was cut by 5 bases, the J end by 1 base, with 10 bases between. CDR3 DNA sequence: TGCGCCAGCAGGGCTGACAAGTCTGGGGCCAACGTCCTGACTTTC. Its translation is CASRADKSGANVLTF. The complete variable domain, with remaining parts taken from reference TRBV5-1 and TRBJ2-6, reads KAGVTQTPRYLIKTRGQQVTLSCSPISGHRSVSWYQQTPGQGLQFLFEYFSETQRNKGNFPGRFSGRQFSNSRSEMNVSTLELGDSALYLCASRADKSGANVLTFGAGSRLTVL.

V is TRBV18 and J is TRBJ1-1; the D is unclear. CDR1 is KGHSH and CDR2 is LQKENI in the germline V gene. The CDR3 is 13 residues long. Between the trimmed V and J ends, which lost 2 bases and 0 bases, there was a span of 4 bases. The CDR3: CASSPTMNTEAFF. The DNA for the CDR3 is TGTGCCAGCTCACCAACTATGAACACTGAAGCTTTCTTT.

This clone turned up a few times. The rearrangement uses TRBV9 and TRBJ2-3, with 8 nucleotides matching TRBD1. Germline CDR1 and CDR2: SGDLS and YYNGEE. V lost 4 bases, J lost 1 base, and 5 bases stayed unmatched. The CDR3 has 15 residues. The CDR3 bases are TGTGCCAGCAGCTTTATGACAGGGGGCACAGATACGCAGTATTTT. Amino acids: CASSFMTGGTDTQYF. Combining the CDR3 with reference TRBV9 and TRBJ2-3 gives the whole variable domain DSGVTQTPKHLITATGQRVTLRCSPRSGDLSVYWYQQSLDQGLQFLIQYYNGEERAKGNILERFSAQQFPDLHSELNLSSLELGDSALYFCASSFMTGGTDTQYFGPGTRLTVL.